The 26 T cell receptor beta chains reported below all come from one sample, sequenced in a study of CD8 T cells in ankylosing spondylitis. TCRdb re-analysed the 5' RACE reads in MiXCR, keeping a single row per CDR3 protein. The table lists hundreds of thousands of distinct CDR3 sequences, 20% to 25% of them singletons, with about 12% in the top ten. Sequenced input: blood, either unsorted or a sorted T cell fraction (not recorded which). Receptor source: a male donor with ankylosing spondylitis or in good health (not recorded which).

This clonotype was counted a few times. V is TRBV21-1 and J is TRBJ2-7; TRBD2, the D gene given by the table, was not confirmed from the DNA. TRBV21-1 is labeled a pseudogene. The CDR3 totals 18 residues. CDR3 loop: CASSQEEGTRISSYEQYF. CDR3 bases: TGTGCCAGCAGCCAAGAGGAGGGGACCCGAATTAGCTCCTACGAGCAGTACTTC.

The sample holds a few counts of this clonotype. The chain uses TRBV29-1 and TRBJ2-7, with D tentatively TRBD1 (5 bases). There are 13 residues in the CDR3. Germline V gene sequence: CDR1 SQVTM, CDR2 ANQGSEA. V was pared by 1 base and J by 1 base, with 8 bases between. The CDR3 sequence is CSVEGGQSYEQYF. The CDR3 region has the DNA TGCAGCGTTGAAGGCGGACAATCCTACGAGCAGTACTTC.

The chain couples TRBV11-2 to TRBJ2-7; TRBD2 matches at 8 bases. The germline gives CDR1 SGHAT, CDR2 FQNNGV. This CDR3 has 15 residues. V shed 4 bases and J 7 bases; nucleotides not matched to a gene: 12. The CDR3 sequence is CASSSSGGAPGEQYF. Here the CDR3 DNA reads TGTGCCAGCAGCTCCTCCGGGGGGGCCCCCGGTGAGCAGTACTTC.

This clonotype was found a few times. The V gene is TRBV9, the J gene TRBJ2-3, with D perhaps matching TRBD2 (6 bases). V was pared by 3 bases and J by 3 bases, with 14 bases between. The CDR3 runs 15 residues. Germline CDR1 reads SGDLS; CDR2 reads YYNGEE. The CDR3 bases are TGTGCCAGCAGCGCGGGCGGGGCTCCGACAGATACGCAGTATTTT. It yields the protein CASSAGGAPTDTQYF.

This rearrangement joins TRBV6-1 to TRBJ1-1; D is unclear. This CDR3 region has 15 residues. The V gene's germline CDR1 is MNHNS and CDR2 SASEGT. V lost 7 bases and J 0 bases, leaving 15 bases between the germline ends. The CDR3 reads CASTGSAGVNTEAFF. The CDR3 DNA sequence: TGTGCCAGCACGGGGTCAGCAGGAGTGAACACTGAAGCTTTCTTT.

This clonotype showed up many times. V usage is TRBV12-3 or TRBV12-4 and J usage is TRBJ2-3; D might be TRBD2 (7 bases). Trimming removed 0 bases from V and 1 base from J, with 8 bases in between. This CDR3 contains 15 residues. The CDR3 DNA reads TGTGCCAGCAGTTTAGCGGGGGGGCGCACAGATACGCAGTATTTT. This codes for CASSLAGGRTDTQYF.

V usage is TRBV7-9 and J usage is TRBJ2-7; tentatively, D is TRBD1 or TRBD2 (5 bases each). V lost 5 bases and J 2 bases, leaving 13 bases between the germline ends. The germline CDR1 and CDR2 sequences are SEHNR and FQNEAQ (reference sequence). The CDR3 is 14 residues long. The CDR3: CASSHRDLTYEQYF. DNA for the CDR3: TGTGCCAGCAGCCACCGGGACCTTACCTACGAGCAGTACTTC.

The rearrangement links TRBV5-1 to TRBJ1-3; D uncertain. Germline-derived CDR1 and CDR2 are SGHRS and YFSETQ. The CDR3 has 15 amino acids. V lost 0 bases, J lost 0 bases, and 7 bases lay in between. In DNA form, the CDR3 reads TGCGCCAGCAGCTTGGCTCCGAGCTCTGGAAACACCATATATTTT. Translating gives CASSLAPSSGNTIYF.

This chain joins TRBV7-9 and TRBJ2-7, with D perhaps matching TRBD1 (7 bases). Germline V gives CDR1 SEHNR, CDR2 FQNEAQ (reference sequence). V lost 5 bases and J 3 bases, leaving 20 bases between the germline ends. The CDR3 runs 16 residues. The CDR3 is CASSPIGGQRDYEQYF. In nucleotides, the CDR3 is TGTGCCAGCAGCCCGATCGGGGGACAGAGAGACTACGAGCAGTACTTC.

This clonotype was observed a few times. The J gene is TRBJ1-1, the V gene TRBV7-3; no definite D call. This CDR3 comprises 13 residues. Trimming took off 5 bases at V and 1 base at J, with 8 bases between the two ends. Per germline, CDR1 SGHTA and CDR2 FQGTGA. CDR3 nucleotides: TGTGCCAGCAGCCCCCTTGGGAACACTGAAGCTTTCTTT. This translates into CASSPLGNTEAFF.

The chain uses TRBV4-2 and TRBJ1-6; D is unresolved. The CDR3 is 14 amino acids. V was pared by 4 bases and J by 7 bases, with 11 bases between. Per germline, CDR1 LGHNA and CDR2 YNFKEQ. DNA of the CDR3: TGTGCCAGCAGCCCCCTGCCGGGAAATTCACCCCTCCACTTT. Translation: CASSPLPGNSPLHF.

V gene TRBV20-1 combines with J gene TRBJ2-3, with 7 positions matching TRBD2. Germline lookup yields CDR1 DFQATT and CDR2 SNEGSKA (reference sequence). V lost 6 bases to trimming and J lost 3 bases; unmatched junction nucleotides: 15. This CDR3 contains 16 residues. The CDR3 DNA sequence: TGCAGTGCCCCAACCGGGGGGATTGGTCGGACAGATACGCAGTATTTT. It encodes CSAPTGGIGRTDTQYF.

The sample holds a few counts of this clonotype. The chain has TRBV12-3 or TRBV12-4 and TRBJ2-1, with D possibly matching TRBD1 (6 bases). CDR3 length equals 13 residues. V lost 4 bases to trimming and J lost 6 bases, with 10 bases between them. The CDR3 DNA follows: TGTGCCAGCAGTTCGGGACAACCCAATGAGCAGTTCTTC. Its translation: CASSSGQPNEQFF.

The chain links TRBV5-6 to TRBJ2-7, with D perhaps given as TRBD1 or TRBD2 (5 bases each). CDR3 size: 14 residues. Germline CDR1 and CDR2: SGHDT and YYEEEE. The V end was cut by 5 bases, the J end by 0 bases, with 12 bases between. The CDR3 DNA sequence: TGTGCCAGCAGGTTTGGGGGAACCTCCTACGAGCAGTACTTC. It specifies CASRFGGTSYEQYF.

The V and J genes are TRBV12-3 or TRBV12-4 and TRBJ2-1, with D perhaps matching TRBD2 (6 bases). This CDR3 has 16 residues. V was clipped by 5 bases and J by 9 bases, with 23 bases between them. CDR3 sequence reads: CASSPNWRGPRGEQFF. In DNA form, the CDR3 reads TGTGCCAGCAGTCCCAATTGGCGGGGCCCTCGCGGTGAGCAGTTCTTC.

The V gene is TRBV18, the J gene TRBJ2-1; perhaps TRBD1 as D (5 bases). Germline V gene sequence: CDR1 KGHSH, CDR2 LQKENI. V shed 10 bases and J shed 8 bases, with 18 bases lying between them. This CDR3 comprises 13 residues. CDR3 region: CATSSDSSYEQFF. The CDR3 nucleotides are TGTGCCACTTCCTCCGACAGTAGCTATGAGCAGTTCTTC. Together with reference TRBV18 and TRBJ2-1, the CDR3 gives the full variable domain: NAGVMQNPRHLVRRRGQEARLRCSPMKGHSHVYWYRQLPEEGLKFMVYLQKENIIDESGMPKERFSAEFPKEGPSILRIQQVVRGDSAAYFCATSSDSSYEQFFGPGTRLTVL.

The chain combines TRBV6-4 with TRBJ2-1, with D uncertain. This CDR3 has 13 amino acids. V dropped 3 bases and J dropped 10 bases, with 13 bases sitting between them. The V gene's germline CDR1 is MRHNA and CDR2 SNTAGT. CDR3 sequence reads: CASSDLALGEQFF. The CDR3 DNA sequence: TGTGCCAGCAGTGATTTGGCGCTGGGGGAGCAGTTCTTC.

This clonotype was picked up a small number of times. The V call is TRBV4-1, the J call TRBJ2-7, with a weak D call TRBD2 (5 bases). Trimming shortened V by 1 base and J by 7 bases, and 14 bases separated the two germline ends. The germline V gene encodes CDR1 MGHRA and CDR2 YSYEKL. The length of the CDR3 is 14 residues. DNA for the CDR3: TGCGCCAGCAGCCAAGCTGCCACCCCGGGAGAGCAGTACTTC. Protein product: CASSQAATPGEQYF.

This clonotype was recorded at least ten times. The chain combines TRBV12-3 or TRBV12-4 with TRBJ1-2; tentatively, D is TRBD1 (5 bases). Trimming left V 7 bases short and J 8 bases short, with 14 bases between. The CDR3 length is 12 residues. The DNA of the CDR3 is TGTGCCAGCAACCACTTGGGGCTGGGCTACACCTTC. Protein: CASNHLGLGYTF.

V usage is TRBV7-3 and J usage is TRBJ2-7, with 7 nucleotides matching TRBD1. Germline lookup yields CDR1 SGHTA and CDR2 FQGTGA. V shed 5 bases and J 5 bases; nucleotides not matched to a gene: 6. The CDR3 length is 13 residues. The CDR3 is CASSTLTGNEQYF. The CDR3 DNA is TGTGCCAGCAGCACCTTGACAGGGAACGAGCAGTACTTC.

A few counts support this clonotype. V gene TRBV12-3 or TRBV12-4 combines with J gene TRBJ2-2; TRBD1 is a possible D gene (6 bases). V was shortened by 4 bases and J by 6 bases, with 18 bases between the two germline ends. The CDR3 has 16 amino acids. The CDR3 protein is CASSSISGVRAGELFF. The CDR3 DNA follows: TGTGCCAGCAGTTCCATCTCAGGGGTACGGGCCGGGGAGCTGTTTTTT.

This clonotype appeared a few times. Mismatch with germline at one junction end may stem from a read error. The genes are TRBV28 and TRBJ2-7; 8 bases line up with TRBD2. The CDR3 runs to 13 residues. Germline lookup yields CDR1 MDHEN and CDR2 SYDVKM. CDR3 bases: TGTGCCAGCAGTTTGCCCGCCGCGGGAGGATACGACTTC. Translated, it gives CASSLPAAGGYDF. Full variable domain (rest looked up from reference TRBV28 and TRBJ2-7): DVKVTQSSRYLVKRTGEKVFLECVQDMDHENMFWYRQDPGLGLRLIYFSYDVKMKEKGDIPEGYSVSREKKERFSLILESASTNQTSMYLCASSLPAAGGYDFGPGTRLTVT.

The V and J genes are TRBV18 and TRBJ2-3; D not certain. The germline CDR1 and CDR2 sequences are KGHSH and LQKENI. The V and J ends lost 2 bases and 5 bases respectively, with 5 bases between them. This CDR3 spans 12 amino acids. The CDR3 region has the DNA TGTGCCAGCTCACCAATTGAAGATACGCAGTATTTT. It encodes CASSPIEDTQYF.

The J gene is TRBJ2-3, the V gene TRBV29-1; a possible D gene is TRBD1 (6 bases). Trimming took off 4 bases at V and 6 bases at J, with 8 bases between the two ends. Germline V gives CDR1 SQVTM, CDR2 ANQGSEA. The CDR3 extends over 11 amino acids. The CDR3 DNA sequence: TGCAGCGTTGTGGGGGCGGATACGCAGTATTTT. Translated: CSVVGADTQYF.

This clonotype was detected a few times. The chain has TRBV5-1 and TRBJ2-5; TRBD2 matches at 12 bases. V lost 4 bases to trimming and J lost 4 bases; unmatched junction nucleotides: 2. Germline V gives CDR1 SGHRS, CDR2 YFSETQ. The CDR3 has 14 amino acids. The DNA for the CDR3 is TGCGCCAGCAGCCAGGGACTAGCGGGAGAGACCCAGTACTTC. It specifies CASSQGLAGETQYF.

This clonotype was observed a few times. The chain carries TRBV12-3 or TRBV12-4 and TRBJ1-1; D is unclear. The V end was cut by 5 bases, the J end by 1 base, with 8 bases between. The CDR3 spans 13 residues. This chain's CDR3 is CASSHTENTEAFF. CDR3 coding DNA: TGTGCCAGCAGTCACACAGAGAACACTGAAGCTTTCTTT.